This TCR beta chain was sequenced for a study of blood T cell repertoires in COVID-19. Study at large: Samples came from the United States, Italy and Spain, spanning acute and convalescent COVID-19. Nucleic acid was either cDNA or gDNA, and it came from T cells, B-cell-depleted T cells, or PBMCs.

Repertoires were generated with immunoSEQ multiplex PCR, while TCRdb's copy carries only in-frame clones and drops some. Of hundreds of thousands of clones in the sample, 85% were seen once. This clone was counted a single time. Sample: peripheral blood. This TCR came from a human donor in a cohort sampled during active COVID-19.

CDR3 bases: TGCGCCAGCAGCCAAGACCCTAACACAGATACGCAGTATTTT. This sequence encodes CASSQDPNTDTQYF. The rearrangement links TRBV4-1 to TRBJ2-3; D unclear. CDR3 length: 14 residues. Between the trimmed V and J ends, which lost 0 bases and 2 bases, there was a span of 6 bases. Germline assignment: CDR1 MGHRA and CDR2 YSYEKL.